A selection of T cell receptor beta chains follows, all from one sample in a study of blood T cell repertoires in COVID-19. TCRdb's copy holds only in-frame clones and misses some; the assay was immunoSEQ multiplex PCR. The sample lists 190,000 or so clones; roughly 82% were seen once. Sequencing was done on a sample of PBMCs or T cells enriched from blood (not recorded which). Receptors originate from a man in his forties who had recovered from COVID-19. The CDR3 runs from the conserved cysteine through the conserved F or W. The D gene is left open where the match is weak. The listing skips clone size in some rows; elsewhere it reads once, few, many or a size class.

J gene,clone size,CDR3 length,D gene,V gene,CDR3 DNA,CDR3 protein
TRBJ2-3,once,16,.,TRBV7-2,TGTGCCAGCAGCTCCCAAGGGGCAGGGTGGGCAGATACGCAGTATTTT,CASSSQGAGWADTQYF
TRBJ2-5,once,16,.,TRBV7-6,TGTGCCAGCAGCTTTCTCACCCCGCGGGCGGGAGAGACCCAGTACTTC,CASSFLTPRAGETQYF
TRBJ2-1,.,16,.,TRBV3-1/TRBV3-2,TGTGCCAGCAGCCAAGATAGGAGGGTTATCATCGATGAGCAGTTCTTC,CASSQDRRVIIDEQFF
TRBJ2-1,.,13,TRBD2,TRBV7-9,TGTGCCAGCAGAAGCGGGAGGGAGGATGAGCAGTTCTTC,CASRSGREDEQFF
TRBJ2-1,.,16,.,TRBV4-3,TGCGCCAGCAGCCAAGCTGGCGGCGGCGGAGACAATGAGCAGTTCTTC,CASSQAGGGGDNEQFF
TRBJ1-5,once,14,.,TRBV7-8,TGTGCCAGCAGCTTAGATACAGGTAATCAGCCCCAGCATTTT,CASSLDTGNQPQHF
TRBJ1-1,.,17,TRBD1,TRBV4-3,TGCGCCAGCAGCCCAAAAGCACAGGGGAAGGAAAACACTGAAGCTTTCTTT,CASSPKAQGKENTEAFF
TRBJ1-4,once,16,TRBD1,TRBV18,TGTGCCAGCTCACTAAATGGACAGGGCGGCGGTGAAAAACTGTTTTTT,CASSLNGQGGGEKLFF
TRBJ2-6,.,17,TRBD2,TRBV7-3,TGTGCCAGCAGCCCGCCTGGGACTAGCGGGAGGGCCAACGTCCTGACTTTC,CASSPPGTSGRANVLTF
TRBJ1-2,.,11,.,TRBV9,TGTGCCAGCAGCGCGAACTATGGCTACACCTTC,CASSANYGYTF
TRBJ1-2,.,14,.,TRBV10-3,TGTGCCATCAGTGTCGGGACACCAAACTATGGCTACACCTTC,CAISVGTPNYGYTF
TRBJ2-1,once,13,TRBD2,TRBV4-3,TGCGCCAGCAGCCGCGGGAGGTGGAATGAGCAGTTCTTC,CASSRGRWNEQFF
TRBJ2-3,.,15,TRBD2,TRBV15,TGTGCCACCAGCAGAGTAGCGGGAGTTGAAGATACGCAGTATTTT,CATSRVAGVEDTQYF
TRBJ1-6,.,15,TRBD1,TRBV13,TGTGCCAGCAGCTCCCACAGGGGGAATGGTTCACCCCTCCACTTT,CASSSHRGNGSPLHF
TRBJ2-3,.,17,TRBD1,TRBV5-4,TGTGCCAGCAGCTTTCCCTTAACAGGGGGCAGGACAGATACGCAGTATTTT,CASSFPLTGGRTDTQYF